These 2 T cell receptor beta chains were sequenced from one sample in a study of shared clonotypes between healthy human individuals. Profiled with immunoSEQ multiplex PCR; TCRdb holds only in-frame clones, not every one. The sample holds some 2,100,000 clones; 85% to 95% are singletons and the top ten take approximately 1.7%. Terminally differentiated effector memory CD45RA+ cells were left out of the naive CD8 fraction, which was CD45RO-negative and positively selected for CCR7. What was sequenced was naive CD8+ T cells from PBMCs. The receptors stem from a man between 18 and 35 years old in good health. Some clones in this sample may be carry-over from other donors' samples.

The chain uses TRBV18 and TRBJ2-7; 7 nucleotides line up with TRBD2. V shed 0 bases, J shed 5 bases, and the junction held 13 bases outside the gene matches. CDR1 and CDR2 (germline): KGHSH, LQKENI. This CDR3 spans 17 amino acids. The CDR3 bases are TGTGCCAGCTCACCACCAGGAGTTGCGGGAGTTGTCCACGAGCAGTACTTC. Its translation: CASSPPGVAGVVHEQYF.

The chain carries TRBV6-5 and TRBJ2-3, with TRBD1 matching 9 bases. V lost 4 bases to trimming and J lost 4 bases; unmatched junction nucleotides: 9. The CDR3 has 16 amino acids. The germline V gene has CDR1 MNHEY and CDR2 SVGAGI. The CDR3 nucleotides read TGTGCCAGCAGTTTCCGTAACAGGGGGCGCGCAGATACGCAGTATTTT. This encodes CASSFRNRGRADTQYF.